Sequencing of this T cell receptor beta chain was carried out in a study of T cell responses to AZD1222 COVID-19 vaccine. Study information: Both about-4-week and about-12-week second-dose recipients were combined. Study-level points and caveats: Only a handful of AZD1222 recipients, roughly six in all, had baseline seropositivity. Regions left unmutated in variants are reportedly the target of nearly half of spike-specific TCRs. Repertoires were obtained solely post-peak T cell response.

This clone was detected only once. What it recognizes is unknown. Germline V gene sequence: CDR1 ENHRY, CDR2 SYGVKD. The trim removed 2 bases at V and 5 bases at J, leaving 6 bases unmatched. This CDR3 is built from 16 residues. Profiled with immunoSEQ multiplex PCR; TCRdb holds only in-frame clones, not every one. The repertoire holds tens of thousands of clones, with about 92% as singletons. This rearrangement joins TRBV10-3 to TRBJ2-7; the match to TRBD2 covers 13 bases. This sequence originates from an adult in good health. Sample: peripheral blood, taken on day 0 of AZD1222 vaccination. CDR3: CAISEAGLAGQHEQYF. The CDR3 region has the DNA TGTGCCATCAGTGAGGCGGGACTAGCGGGACAACACGAGCAGTACTTC.